This record looks at one T cell receptor (beta chain) sequence and its context. Its matching antigen is unknown. The CDR3 sequence is 15 residues long. Trimming stripped 6 bases from V and 7 bases from J, with 20 bases between. The V gene's germline CDR1 is MNHNS and CDR2 SASEGT. Generated by immunoSEQ multiplex PCR, the TCRdb table keeps only in-frame clones and is missing some. The top ten hold approximately 11% of the sample, which has tens of thousands of clones, around 89% seen once. This sample is part of a study of OX40 agonist ivuxolimab in advanced cancers. General study points: Clonal expansion from baseline to week 6 occurred in both CD4+ and CD8+ T cells. Among expanded peripheral T cells, antigen specificity went undetermined.

The chain is built from TRBV6-1 and TRBJ2-3; D could derive from TRBD1 or TRBD2 (5 bases each). This TCR was recovered from an adult with an advanced solid tumor such as melanoma, head and neck, liver or kidney cancer. The input for sequencing was CD4+ or CD8+ T cells sorted from blood, taken in a trial of the OX40 agonist ivuxolimab. Here the CDR3 reads CASSLRVGPSNTQYF. CDR3 bases: TGTGCCAGCAGCCTGAGGGTGGGGCCTTCAAATACGCAGTATTTT.